These T cell receptor beta chains were read from a single sample in a study of blood T cell repertoires in COVID-19. Method: immunoSEQ multiplex PCR; TCRdb's copy keeps in-frame clones and lacks some. The sample consists of about 360,000 clones, 70% to 85% of them appearing once. Source material: peripheral blood. The receptors were sampled from a human donor with acute or convalescent COVID-19. The donor label of this sample is uncertain. The CDR3 runs from the conserved cysteine through the conserved F or W. The order of the fields is J gene, D gene, V gene, clone size, CDR3 protein, CDR3 DNA. A D gene is named only where the DNA matches it firmly. Size is omitted from some rows. Given values are once, few, many or a class for expanded clones.

j_call: TRBJ2-1
d_call: NA
v_call: TRBV29-1
clone_size: NA
cdr3_aa: CSVVGPQGIRNEQFF
cdr3_nt: TGCAGCGTCGTCGGGCCGCAGGGTATCCGCAATGAGCAGTTCTTC

j_call: TRBJ1-6
d_call: TRBD1
v_call: TRBV5-4
clone_size: NA
cdr3_aa: CASSPGTGISNSPLHF
cdr3_nt: TGTGCCAGCAGCCCCGGGACAGGGATTTCAAATTCACCCCTCCACTTT

j_call: TRBJ2-2
d_call: TRBD1
v_call: TRBV5-5
clone_size: NA
cdr3_aa: CASSLQQGASTGELFF
cdr3_nt: TGTGCCAGCAGCCTCCAACAGGGGGCGAGCACCGGGGAGCTGTTTTTT

j_call: TRBJ2-7
d_call: NA
v_call: TRBV4-1
clone_size: NA
cdr3_aa: CASSQERQLSSYEQYF
cdr3_nt: TGCGCCAGCAGCCAGGAAAGACAGCTAAGCTCCTACGAGCAGTACTTC

j_call: TRBJ1-6
d_call: NA
v_call: TRBV7-8
clone_size: NA
cdr3_aa: CASSLVVGADSPLHF
cdr3_nt: TGTGCCAGCAGCTTAGTCGTAGGGGCGGATTCACCCCTCCACTTT

j_call: TRBJ1-1
d_call: NA
v_call: TRBV6-6
clone_size: few
cdr3_aa: CASSYAAGGTNTEAFF
cdr3_nt: TGTGCCAGCAGTTACGCCGCGGGGGGAACGAACACTGAAGCTTTCTTT

j_call: TRBJ1-2
d_call: TRBD1
v_call: TRBV18
clone_size: NA
cdr3_aa: CASSGQGSGGYTF
cdr3_nt: TGTGCCAGCTCCGGACAGGGCTCGGGGGGCTACACCTTC

j_call: TRBJ2-7
d_call: TRBD1
v_call: TRBV4-2
clone_size: many
cdr3_aa: CASSQGTGGSYEQYF
cdr3_nt: TGTGCCAGCAGCCAAGGGACAGGGGGCTCCTACGAGCAGTACTTC

j_call: TRBJ1-6
d_call: NA
v_call: TRBV4-1
clone_size: NA
cdr3_aa: CASSPRAWTVGDSPLHF
cdr3_nt: TGCGCCAGCAGCCCCAGAGCCTGGACAGTGGGGGATTCACCCCTCCACTTT

j_call: TRBJ2-7
d_call: TRBD2
v_call: TRBV6-6
clone_size: NA
cdr3_aa: CASSYPGLAGFSEQYF
cdr3_nt: TGTGCCAGCAGTTACCCGGGACTAGCGGGATTTAGCGAGCAGTACTTC

j_call: TRBJ2-5
d_call: TRBD2
v_call: TRBV18
clone_size: NA
cdr3_aa: CASSQTSGAQETQYF
cdr3_nt: TGTGCCAGCTCGCAGACTAGCGGGGCACAAGAGACCCAGTACTTC

j_call: TRBJ2-1
d_call: TRBD2
v_call: TRBV2
clone_size: NA
cdr3_aa: CASNGRTRRPGTNNEQFF
cdr3_nt: TGTGCCAGCAATGGCAGAACCCGCCGGCCCGGGACTAACAATGAGCAGTTCTTC

j_call: TRBJ2-1
d_call: TRBD2
v_call: TRBV7-2
clone_size: NA
cdr3_aa: CASSPIRAGGSYNEQFF
cdr3_nt: TGTGCCAGCAGCCCGATCCGAGCGGGAGGGTCCTACAATGAGCAGTTCTTC

j_call: TRBJ2-3
d_call: TRBD2
v_call: TRBV3-1/TRBV3-2
clone_size: NA
cdr3_aa: CASSQRASGGTTDTQYF
cdr3_nt: TGTGCCAGCAGCCAAAGAGCTAGCGGGGGGACCACAGATACGCAGTATTTT

j_call: TRBJ1-1
d_call: NA
v_call: TRBV30
clone_size: NA
cdr3_aa: CAWSVDLGTEAFF
cdr3_nt: TGTGCCTGGAGTGTAGACTTAGGCACTGAAGCTTTCTTT

j_call: TRBJ1-6
d_call: NA
v_call: TRBV9
clone_size: NA
cdr3_aa: CASSVGQYNSPLHF
cdr3_nt: TGTGCCAGCAGCGTAGGTCAGTATAATTCACCCCTCCACTTT

j_call: TRBJ2-2
d_call: TRBD1
v_call: TRBV5-5
clone_size: NA
cdr3_aa: CASSLAPGQGMNTGELFF
cdr3_nt: TGTGCCAGCAGCTTGGCCCCGGGACAGGGGATGAACACCGGGGAGCTGTTTTTT

j_call: TRBJ2-3
d_call: TRBD2
v_call: TRBV7-2
clone_size: NA
cdr3_aa: CASRDPLAGWNTQYF
cdr3_nt: TGTGCCAGCAGAGACCCGCTAGCGGGATGGAATACGCAGTATTTT

j_call: TRBJ1-2
d_call: TRBD1
v_call: TRBV3-1/TRBV3-2
clone_size: NA
cdr3_aa: CASHAGGTGADGYTF
cdr3_nt: TGTGCCAGCCACGCCGGAGGGACAGGGGCCGATGGCTACACCTTC

j_call: TRBJ1-2
d_call: NA
v_call: TRBV7-6
clone_size: NA
cdr3_aa: CASSSRDSSPDGYTF
cdr3_nt: TGTGCCAGCAGCTCGCGGGACTCCTCCCCCGATGGCTACACCTTC

j_call: TRBJ1-1
d_call: NA
v_call: TRBV5-6
clone_size: NA
cdr3_aa: CASRRRGGSMNTEAFF
cdr3_nt: TGTGCCAGCCGTAGGCGCGGGGGCTCTATGAACACTGAAGCTTTCTTT

j_call: TRBJ2-6
d_call: TRBD1
v_call: TRBV5-1
clone_size: once
cdr3_aa: CASSSKGGAGANVLTF
cdr3_nt: TGCGCCAGCAGTTCAAAAGGGGGCGCTGGGGCCAACGTCCTGACTTTC

j_call: TRBJ1-4
d_call: NA
v_call: TRBV13
clone_size: once
cdr3_aa: CASRSGDGKLFF
cdr3_nt: TGTGCCAGCAGAAGCGGGGACGGAAAACTGTTTTTT

j_call: TRBJ1-1
d_call: TRBD1
v_call: TRBV7-9
clone_size: NA
cdr3_aa: CASSQGDRVGTEAFF
cdr3_nt: TGTGCCAGCAGCCAGGGTGACAGGGTGGGCACTGAAGCTTTCTTT

j_call: TRBJ2-5
d_call: TRBD1
v_call: TRBV3-1/TRBV3-2
clone_size: NA
cdr3_aa: CASRPTGGTQYF
cdr3_nt: TGTGCCAGCAGACCGACAGGGGGGACCCAGTACTTC

j_call: TRBJ1-2
d_call: NA
v_call: TRBV7-9
clone_size: once
cdr3_aa: CASSTGTRGYTF
cdr3_nt: TGTGCCAGCAGCACGGGGACTCGTGGCTACACCTTC

j_call: TRBJ2-1
d_call: NA
v_call: TRBV3-1/TRBV3-2
clone_size: once
cdr3_aa: CASSPGSTRLQFF
cdr3_nt: TGTGCCAGCAGCCCTGGATCAACGAGGTTGCAGTTCTTC

j_call: TRBJ2-5
d_call: TRBD2
v_call: TRBV5-4
clone_size: NA
cdr3_aa: CASSGGLGGGQETQYF
cdr3_nt: TGTGCCAGCAGCGGAGGACTAGGCGGGGGACAAGAGACCCAGTACTTC

j_call: TRBJ1-4
d_call: TRBD1
v_call: TRBV28
clone_size: NA
cdr3_aa: CASSFSNRGLTNEKLFF
cdr3_nt: TGTGCCAGCAGTTTCTCGAACAGGGGGCTCACTAATGAAAAACTGTTTTTT

j_call: TRBJ2-7
d_call: TRBD1
v_call: TRBV19
clone_size: NA
cdr3_aa: CASSIMPGQGSPNYEQYF
cdr3_nt: TGTGCCAGTAGTATAATGCCGGGACAGGGATCGCCAAACTACGAGCAGTACTTC

j_call: TRBJ1-5
d_call: NA
v_call: TRBV2
clone_size: NA
cdr3_aa: CASIATLNQPQHF
cdr3_nt: TGTGCCAGCATAGCGACACTCAATCAGCCCCAGCATTTT

j_call: TRBJ1-1
d_call: NA
v_call: TRBV6-5
clone_size: NA
cdr3_aa: CASIAGNTEAFF
cdr3_nt: TGTGCCAGCATTGCAGGGAACACTGAAGCTTTCTTT

j_call: TRBJ1-6
d_call: NA
v_call: TRBV3-1/TRBV3-2
clone_size: once
cdr3_aa: CASSQYSSPRLHF
cdr3_nt: TGTGCCAGCAGCCAATATAGTTCCCCGAGGCTCCACTTT

j_call: TRBJ1-4
d_call: TRBD1
v_call: TRBV28
clone_size: once
cdr3_aa: CASSSGKGRGQDEKLFF
cdr3_nt: TGTGCCAGCAGTTCAGGGAAGGGCAGGGGGCAGGATGAAAAACTGTTTTTT

j_call: TRBJ2-1
d_call: NA
v_call: TRBV29-1
clone_size: NA
cdr3_aa: CSVSYSVGLNEQFF
cdr3_nt: TGCAGCGTTAGCTATAGCGTGGGGTTGAATGAGCAGTTCTTC

j_call: TRBJ2-3
d_call: NA
v_call: TRBV15
clone_size: once
cdr3_aa: CATSRDPSSVDTQYF
cdr3_nt: TGTGCCACCAGCAGAGATCCCTCATCAGTAGATACGCAGTATTTT

j_call: TRBJ1-1
d_call: NA
v_call: TRBV30
clone_size: NA
cdr3_aa: CAWSENRRNTEAFF
cdr3_nt: TGTGCCTGGAGTGAAAACAGAAGGAACACTGAAGCTTTCTTT

j_call: TRBJ2-3
d_call: NA
v_call: TRBV4-1
clone_size: NA
cdr3_aa: CASSLGRRGGQSSTDTQYF
cdr3_nt: TGCGCCAGCAGCCTAGGCCGACGTGGAGGACAGAGTAGCACAGATACGCAGTATTTT

j_call: TRBJ1-1
d_call: NA
v_call: TRBV2
clone_size: NA
cdr3_aa: CASRFQALNTEAFF
cdr3_nt: TGTGCCAGCAGGTTTCAGGCGTTGAACACTGAAGCTTTCTTT

j_call: TRBJ1-5
d_call: NA
v_call: TRBV18
clone_size: NA
cdr3_aa: CASSPMGWANQPQHF
cdr3_nt: TGTGCCAGCTCACCTATGGGTTGGGCGAATCAGCCCCAGCATTTT

j_call: TRBJ2-7
d_call: NA
v_call: TRBV3-1/TRBV3-2
clone_size: NA
cdr3_aa: CASSQGGRGEQYF
cdr3_nt: TGTGCCAGCAGCCAGGGGGGGCGTGGCGAGCAGTACTTC

j_call: TRBJ1-5
d_call: TRBD1
v_call: TRBV6-5
clone_size: NA
cdr3_aa: CASVEQGWGNQPQHF
cdr3_nt: TGTGCCAGCGTAGAACAGGGGTGGGGCAATCAGCCCCAGCATTTT

j_call: TRBJ2-5
d_call: TRBD2
v_call: TRBV19
clone_size: NA
cdr3_aa: CASSIRSGGFRMETQYF
cdr3_nt: TGTGCCAGTAGTATCCGAAGCGGGGGGTTCCGAATGGAGACCCAGTACTTC